This T cell receptor (beta chain) was observed in a study of blood T cells in healthy people across ages (dated by TCRdb to 2014 to 2015). Context from the whole study: In model experiments, roughly one uniquely barcoded TCR beta cDNA molecule per two T cells was captured by template switching. Using the same blood draw, the study looked at two additional independent replicas of 1 million unique cDNA reads for two donors, one aged 18 to 30 and the other aged 80 or older. To avoid experimental bias, donors of different ages were spread randomly across the sequencing lanes. Using deep sequencing normalized with unique cDNA molecular identifiers, the study measured how TCR beta repertoire diversity changes with age. The donors were split into four age groups: young (average around 16 years), middle-aged (around 37), aged (approximately 60) and long-lived (approximately 80). Summary of the overall study and its limitations: Estimates of total diversity from one million sequenced T cells were regarded as lower bounds and underestimates. Compared with the aged group, more naive CD4+ T cells, fewer expanded clones and increased TCR diversity were shown by the long-lived group, suggesting age selection. Because donor CMV infection status was unknown, age-related changes in expanded clonotypes were potentially confounded. The percentage of naive T cells measured by flow cytometry correlated strongly with observed TCR beta diversity. Since profiling was done on bulk unsorted PBMCs, naive and antigen-experienced compartments could not be conclusively compared. As age increased, observed TCR beta diversity per million T cells dropped in a roughly linear way, and a significant reduction was already evident by age 40.

Library preparation employed 5' RACE. The data were produced on an Illumina HiSeq 2500. A second PCR of roughly 7 to 11 cycles was performed with a sample-barcoded 5' primer and a J-beta primer mix. A unique molecular identifier was introduced onto each TCR beta cDNA molecule by a template-switch 5' adaptor carrying 12 random nucleotides. Each sample yielded at least 2.5 million CDR3-containing paired-end reads. First-strand cDNA synthesis was performed from all RNA using the Mint cDNA synthesis kit, with priming by a TRBC-specific oligonucleotide. After uracil-DNA glycosylase treatment, a first 18-cycle PCR used universal primers M1SS and BC2_uni_R on all cDNA. As for the authors' bioinformatics: Normalization of each sample was performed by random selection of 1 million high-quality reads, each carrying a distinct molecular identifier. Instead of being binned into consensus sequences, reads that shared molecular identifiers were thrown out. CDR3 identification, clonotype clustering and error correction used MiTCR with a Q25 quality threshold and the strictest error-elimination algorithm. A nonparametric unseen species model with Euler transformation was used to estimate lower-bound total TCR beta diversity. TCRdb trimmed public reads at Q25 via fastp, called clones via MiXCR and kept in-frame beta chains. All rows with the same CDR3 protein become a single entry with the most common DNA and genes. TCRdb, rather than the study authors, made the V and J calls. The sample table contains about 620,000 distinct CDR3 sequences; only one count was recorded for under 25% of them. Roughly 3.4% of the sample is taken by the ten largest.

The approximately 39 donors, aged 6 to 90 years, were systemically healthy Caucasian individuals from Russia. Approximately 10 milliliters of peripheral blood were collected from each donor into EDTA-treated Vacutainer tubes. Ficoll-Paque density-gradient centrifugation was used to isolate PBMCs, with at least 7 million per sample. Total RNA was extracted from PBMCs with Trizol reagent, with at least 5 micrograms obtained per sample. For every donor, an aliquot of PBMCs went through flow cytometry to measure the percentages of naive CD45RAhigh/CD27high T cells. Details on this clonotype: Its antigen specificity is not known. No base qualities exist here, and no much larger clone lies one base off it.

The junction carries 7 bases between V and J, which are trimmed by 1 base and 3 bases respectively. According to the germline V gene, CDR1 reads SGHRS and CDR2 reads YFSETQ. Taken from cysteine to phenylalanine, the CDR3 has 13 residues. The kept DNA is CDR3 alone, 39 bases in frame from the first base. This TCR was sampled from a man between 65 and 85 years old in good health. The chain links TRBV5-1 with TRBJ1-1, and possibly TRBD1, on 5 matching bases. The sequenced sample consisted of blood. The bases read TGCGCCAGCAGCTTGCCGGGACACACTGAAGCTTTCTTT. It translates as CASSLPGHTEAFF.